This TCR beta chain was found in a study of OX40 agonist ivuxolimab in advanced cancers. Context from the whole study: Ivuxolimab was an agonistic, fully human IgG2 monoclonal antibody directed against OX40 (CD134), a costimulatory receptor. Intravenous ivuxolimab was administered to patients every 2 weeks at six dose levels: 0.01, 0.1, 0.3, 1.5, 3 and 10 mg/kg. Among the 50 to 55 dose-escalation patients, some 20 had hepatocellular carcinoma, 15 or so melanoma, 9 renal cell carcinoma and 9 head and neck cancer. A male proportion of approximately 83% and a mean age of about 60 years, ranging from roughly 23 to 90, were recorded for the dose-escalation cohort. Prior anti-PD-1, anti-PD-L1 or anti-CTLA-4 therapy was permitted, and approximately 39% of dose-escalation patients had received checkpoint inhibitors. Partial responses were achieved by three dose-escalation patients, of whom one had hepatocellular carcinoma and two had cutaneous melanoma. Peripheral TCRbeta sequencing was intended to test whether TCR sequence diversity was altered and clonal T-cell expansion was caused by ivuxolimab. The paper covers the monotherapy dose-escalation part of the phase I ivuxolimab trial, which included N of about 51 patients.

Patients with a history of autoimmune disease or receiving systemic immunosuppression were excluded from the trial. Peripheral blood for TCR sequencing was drawn from every dose cohort at baseline, at cycle 4 day 1 and at cycle 7 day 1. The samples were drawn from a first-in-human, open-label, multicenter phase I dose-escalation trial of ivuxolimab. Adults with locally advanced or metastatic melanoma, renal cell carcinoma, hepatocellular carcinoma or head and neck squamous cell carcinoma were enrolled in the trial. Before TCR sequencing, CD4+ T cells and CD8+ T cells were sorted from peripheral blood as separate populations. Inclusive of the bounding cysteine and phenylalanine, the CDR3 is 15 residues long. The sequence is cut down to CDR3 DNA, 45 bases in frame from base 1. The V end loses 4 bases and the J end loses 0 bases, and a stretch of 12 bases separates them. Per the germline V gene (reference sequence), MNHEY is the CDR1 and SMNVEV is the CDR2.

To sequence the TCRbeta CDR3 region, genomic DNA was isolated from the sorted cells. The immunoSEQ Assay was used for sequencing of TCRbeta CDR3 regions. TCRdb took over this immuneACCESS table, retaining in-frame rearrangements with V and J assigned. Such tables are incomplete; in checked studies, under half of the missing clones stem from an unresolved V gene, and the remainder is unexplained. In this sample the table shows approximately 84,000 clones, 94% of which occur a single time. Of the sample, around 2.8% falls within the top ten clones. Overall study results and their limits: In the 0.1-3.0 mg/kg groups, partial responders had among the lowest normalized peripheral clonal expansion, particularly in CD8+ T cells. After ivuxolimab, more expanded clones were found on average in CD8+ T cells than in CD4+ T cells. Clonal expansion of both CD4+ and CD8+ blood T cells was observed from baseline to week 6 at doses 0.1 to 3.0 mg/kg. The antigen specificity of the clonally expanded peripheral T cells was not determined. Low levels of normalized T-cell clonal expansion were also shown by some nonresponding patients.

Details on this clone: The antigen it recognizes is unknown. The input lacks base qualities; no much larger clone sits a single base away.

This receptor was taken from an adult with an advanced solid tumor such as melanoma, head and neck, liver or kidney cancer. Source: CD4+ or CD8+ T cells sorted from blood, taken in a trial of the OX40 agonist ivuxolimab. In this chain, TRBV27 is recombined with TRBJ1-2; matching of 5 bases hints at TRBD1 as the D gene. Here is the DNA: TGTGCCAGCAGTTCCCGGGGACTCCCTAACTATGGCTACACCTTC. This yields the protein CASSSRGLPNYGYTF.